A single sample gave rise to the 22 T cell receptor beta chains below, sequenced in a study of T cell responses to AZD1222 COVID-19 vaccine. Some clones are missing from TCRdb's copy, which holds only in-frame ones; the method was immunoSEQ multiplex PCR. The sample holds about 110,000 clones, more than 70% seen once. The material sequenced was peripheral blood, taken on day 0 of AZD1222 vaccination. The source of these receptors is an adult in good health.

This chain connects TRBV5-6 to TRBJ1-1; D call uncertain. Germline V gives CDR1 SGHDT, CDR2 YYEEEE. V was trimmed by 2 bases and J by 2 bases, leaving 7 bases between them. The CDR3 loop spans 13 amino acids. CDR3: CASSFWHNTEAFF. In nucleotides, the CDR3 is TGTGCCAGCAGCTTCTGGCACAACACTGAAGCTTTCTTT. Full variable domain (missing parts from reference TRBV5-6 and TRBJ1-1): DAGVTQSPTHLIKTRGQQVTLRCSPKSGHDTVSWYQQALGQGPQFIFQYYEEEERQRGNFPDRFSGHQFPNYSSELNVNALLLGDSALYLCASSFWHNTEAFFGQGTRLTVV.

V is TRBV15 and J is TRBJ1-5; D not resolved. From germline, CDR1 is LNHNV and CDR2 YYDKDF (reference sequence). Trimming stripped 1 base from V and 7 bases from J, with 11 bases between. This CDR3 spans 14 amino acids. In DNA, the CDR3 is TGTGCCACCAGCAGAGGAGGGTACGGGCAGCCCCAGCATTTT. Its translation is CATSRGGYGQPQHF.

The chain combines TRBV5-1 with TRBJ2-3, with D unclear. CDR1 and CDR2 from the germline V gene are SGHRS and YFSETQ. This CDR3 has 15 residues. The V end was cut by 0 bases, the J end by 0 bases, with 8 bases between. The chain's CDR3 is CASSLGIISTDTQYF. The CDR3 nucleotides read TGCGCCAGCAGCTTGGGGATAATCAGCACAGATACGCAGTATTTT. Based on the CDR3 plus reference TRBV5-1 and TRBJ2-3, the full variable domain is KAGVTQTPRYLIKTRGQQVTLSCSPISGHRSVSWYQQTPGQGLQFLFEYFSETQRNKGNFPGRFSGRQFSNSRSEMNVSTLELGDSALYLCASSLGIISTDTQYFGPGTRLTVL.

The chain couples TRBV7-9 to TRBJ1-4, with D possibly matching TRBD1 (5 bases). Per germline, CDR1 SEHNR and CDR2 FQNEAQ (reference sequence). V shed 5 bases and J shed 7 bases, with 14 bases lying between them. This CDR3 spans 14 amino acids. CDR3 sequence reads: CASSQTRGSEKLFF. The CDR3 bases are TGTGCCAGCAGCCAGACCCGGGGGAGTGAAAAACTGTTTTTT.

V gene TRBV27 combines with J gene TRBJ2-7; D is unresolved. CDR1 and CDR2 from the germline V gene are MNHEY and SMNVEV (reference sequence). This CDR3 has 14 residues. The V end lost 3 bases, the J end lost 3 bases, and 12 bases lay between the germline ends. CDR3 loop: CASSFLSSDYEQYF. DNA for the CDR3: TGTGCCAGCAGTTTCTTGTCATCAGACTACGAGCAGTACTTC.

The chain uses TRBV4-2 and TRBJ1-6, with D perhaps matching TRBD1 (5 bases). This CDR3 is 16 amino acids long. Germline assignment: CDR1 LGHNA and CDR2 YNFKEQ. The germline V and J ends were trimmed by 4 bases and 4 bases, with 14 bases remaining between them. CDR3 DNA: TGTGCCAGCAGCCGGGACGCAGACGGATATAATTCACCCCTCCACTTT. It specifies CASSRDADGYNSPLHF.

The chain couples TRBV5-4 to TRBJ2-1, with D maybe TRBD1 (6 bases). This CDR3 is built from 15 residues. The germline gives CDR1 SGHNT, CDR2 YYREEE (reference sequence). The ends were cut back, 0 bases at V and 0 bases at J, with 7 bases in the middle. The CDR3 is CASSLVGASYNEQFF. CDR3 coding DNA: TGTGCCAGCAGCTTGGTGGGGGCCTCCTACAATGAGCAGTTCTTC.

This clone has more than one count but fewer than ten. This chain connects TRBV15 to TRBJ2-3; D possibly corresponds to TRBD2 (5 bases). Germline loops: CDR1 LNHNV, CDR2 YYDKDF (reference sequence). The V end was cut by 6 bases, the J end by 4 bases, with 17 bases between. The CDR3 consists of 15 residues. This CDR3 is CATSWASLGADTQYF. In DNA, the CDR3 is TGTGCCACCAGTTGGGCTAGCCTCGGAGCAGATACGCAGTATTTT.

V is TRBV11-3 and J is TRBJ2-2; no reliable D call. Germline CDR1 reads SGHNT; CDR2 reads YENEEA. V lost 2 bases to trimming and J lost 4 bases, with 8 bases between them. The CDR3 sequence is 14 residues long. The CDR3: CASSLNPTTGELFF. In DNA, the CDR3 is TGTGCCAGCAGCTTAAACCCTACCACCGGGGAGCTGTTTTTT.

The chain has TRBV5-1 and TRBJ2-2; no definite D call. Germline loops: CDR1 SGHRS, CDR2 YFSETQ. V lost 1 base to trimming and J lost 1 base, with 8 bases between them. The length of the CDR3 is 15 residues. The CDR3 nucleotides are TGCGCCAGCAGCTTGAGGCCGGAGAACACCGGGGAGCTGTTTTTT. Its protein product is CASSLRPENTGELFF.

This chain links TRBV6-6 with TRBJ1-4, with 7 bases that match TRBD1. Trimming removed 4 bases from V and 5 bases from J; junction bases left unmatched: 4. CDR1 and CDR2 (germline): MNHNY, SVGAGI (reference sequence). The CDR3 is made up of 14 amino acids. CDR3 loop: CASSSGRGNEKLFF. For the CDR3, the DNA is TGTGCCAGCAGTTCAGGCAGGGGGAATGAAAAACTGTTTTTT.

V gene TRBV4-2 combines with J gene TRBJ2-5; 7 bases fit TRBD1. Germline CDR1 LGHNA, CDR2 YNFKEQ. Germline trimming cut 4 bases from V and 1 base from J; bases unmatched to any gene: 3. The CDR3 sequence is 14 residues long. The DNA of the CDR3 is TGTGCCAGCAGCCGGGGACAGCTCCAAGAGACCCAGTACTTC. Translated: CASSRGQLQETQYF.

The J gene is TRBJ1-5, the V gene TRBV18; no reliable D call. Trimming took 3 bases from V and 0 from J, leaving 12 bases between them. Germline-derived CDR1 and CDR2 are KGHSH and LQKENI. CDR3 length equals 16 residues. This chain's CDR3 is CASSPKGADSNQPQHF. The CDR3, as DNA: TGTGCCAGCTCACCTAAAGGCGCCGATAGCAATCAGCCCCAGCATTTT. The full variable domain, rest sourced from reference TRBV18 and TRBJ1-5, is NAGVMQNPRHLVRRRGQEARLRCSPMKGHSHVYWYRQLPEEGLKFMVYLQKENIIDESGMPKERFSAEFPKEGPSILRIQQVVRGDSAAYFCASSPKGADSNQPQHFGDGTRLSIL.

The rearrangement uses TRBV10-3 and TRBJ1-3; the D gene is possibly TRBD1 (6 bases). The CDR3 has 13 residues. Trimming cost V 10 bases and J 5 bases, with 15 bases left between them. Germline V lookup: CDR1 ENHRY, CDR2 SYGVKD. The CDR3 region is CATSEDRRNTIYF. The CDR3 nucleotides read TGTGCCACCTCTGAGGACAGAAGAAACACCATATATTTT.

The chain's CDR3 is CATRRDSNEKLFF. CDR3 bases: TGTGCCACCCGGCGGGACAGTAATGAAAAACTGTTTTTT. This sequence joins TRBV19 and TRBJ1-4; 7 bases line up with TRBD1. V gave up 10 bases and J gave up 4 bases; unmatched junction bases: 6. Looked up from germline, CDR1 is LNHDA and CDR2 is SQIVND (reference sequence). The CDR3 length is 13 residues.

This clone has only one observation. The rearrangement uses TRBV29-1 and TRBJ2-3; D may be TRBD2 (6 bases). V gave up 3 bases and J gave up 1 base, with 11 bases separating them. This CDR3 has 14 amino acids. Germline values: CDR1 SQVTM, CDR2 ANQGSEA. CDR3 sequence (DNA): TGCAGCGTTGATAGGGCTAGCGGCACAGATACGCAGTATTTT. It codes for CSVDRASGTDTQYF.

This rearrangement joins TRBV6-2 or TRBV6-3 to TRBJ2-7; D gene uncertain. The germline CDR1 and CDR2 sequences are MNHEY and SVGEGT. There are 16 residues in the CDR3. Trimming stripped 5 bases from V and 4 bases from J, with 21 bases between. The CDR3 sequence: CASSPQRVGRLYEQYF. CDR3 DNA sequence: TGTGCCAGCAGTCCACAAAGGGTGGGAAGATTATACGAGCAGTACTTC.

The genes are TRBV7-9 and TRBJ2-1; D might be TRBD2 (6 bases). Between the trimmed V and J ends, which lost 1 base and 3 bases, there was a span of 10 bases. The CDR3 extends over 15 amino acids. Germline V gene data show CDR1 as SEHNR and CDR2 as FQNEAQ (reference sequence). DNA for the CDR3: TGTGCCAGCAGCTTAGGAGTAGCGGTCTACAATGAGCAGTTCTTC. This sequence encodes CASSLGVAVYNEQFF.

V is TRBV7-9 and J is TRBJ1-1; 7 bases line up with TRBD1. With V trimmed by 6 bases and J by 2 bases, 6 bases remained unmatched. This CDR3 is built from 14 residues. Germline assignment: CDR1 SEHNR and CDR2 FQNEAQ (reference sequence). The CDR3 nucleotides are TGTGCCAGCAGGTCCGGACAGGCCAACACTGAAGCTTTCTTT. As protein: CASRSGQANTEAFF. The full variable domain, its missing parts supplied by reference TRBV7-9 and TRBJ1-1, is DTGVSQNPRHKITKRGQNVTFRCDPISEHNRLYWYRQTLGQGPEFLTYFQNEAQLEKSRLLSDRFSAERPKGSFSTLEIQRTEQGDSAMYLCASRSGQANTEAFFGQGTRLTVV.

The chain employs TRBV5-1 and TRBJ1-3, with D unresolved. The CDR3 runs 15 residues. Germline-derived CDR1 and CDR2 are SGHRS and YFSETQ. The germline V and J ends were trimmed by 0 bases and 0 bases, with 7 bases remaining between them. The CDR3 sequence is CASSLAGVSGNTIYF. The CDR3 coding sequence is TGCGCCAGCAGCTTGGCCGGGGTCTCTGGAAACACCATATATTTT.

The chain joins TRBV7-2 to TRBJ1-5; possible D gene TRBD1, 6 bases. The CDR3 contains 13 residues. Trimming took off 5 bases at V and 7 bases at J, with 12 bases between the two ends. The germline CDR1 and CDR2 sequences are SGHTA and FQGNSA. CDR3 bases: TGTGCCAGCAGCACACAGGGAGGACAGCCCCAGCATTTT. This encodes CASSTQGGQPQHF.

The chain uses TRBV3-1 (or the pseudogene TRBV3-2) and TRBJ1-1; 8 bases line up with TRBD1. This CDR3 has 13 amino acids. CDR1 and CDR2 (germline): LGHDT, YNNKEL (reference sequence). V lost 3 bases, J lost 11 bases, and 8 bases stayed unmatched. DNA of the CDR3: TGTGCCAGCAGCCACCTAGGACAGGGACGTGCTTTCTTT. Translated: CASSHLGQGRAFF.